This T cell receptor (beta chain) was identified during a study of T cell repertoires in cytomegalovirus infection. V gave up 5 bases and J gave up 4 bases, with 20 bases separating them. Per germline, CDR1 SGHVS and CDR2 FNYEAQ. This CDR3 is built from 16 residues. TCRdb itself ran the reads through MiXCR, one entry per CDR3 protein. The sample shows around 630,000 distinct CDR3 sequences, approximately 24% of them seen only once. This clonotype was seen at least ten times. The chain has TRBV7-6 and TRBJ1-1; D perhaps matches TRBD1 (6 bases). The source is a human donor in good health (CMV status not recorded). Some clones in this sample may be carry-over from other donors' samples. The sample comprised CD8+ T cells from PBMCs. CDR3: CASSPSWGGASTEAFF. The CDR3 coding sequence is TGTGCCAGCAGCCCATCATGGGGGGGCGCGAGCACTGAAGCTTTCTTT.